The T cell receptor beta chain under discussion was sequenced for a study of blood T cell repertoires in COVID-19. The assay was immunoSEQ multiplex PCR, and TCRdb's table has in-frame clones only and misses some. Among 120,000 or so clones listed, around four fifths were seen once. The receptor was derived from a man at least 80 years old with active or convalescent COVID-19. The specimen was peripheral blood.

The CDR3 nucleotides read TGTGCCAGCAGCCCCCGGACAGGGCCACCCTCTGGGGCCAACGTCCTGACTTTC. It is translated as CASSPRTGPPSGANVLTF. This rearrangement joins TRBV7-3 to TRBJ2-6; 8 positions agree with TRBD1. The germline gives CDR1 SGHTA, CDR2 FQGTGA. V trimming: 5 bases; J trimming: 0 bases; junction bases outside the gene matches: 9. The CDR3 runs to 18 residues.